Below, 4 T cell receptor beta chains from the same sample are listed, as sequenced in a study of T-cell memory formation after mild COVID-19. TCRdb re-analysed the 5' RACE reads in MiXCR, keeping a single row per CDR3 protein. The table lists about 280,000 distinct CDR3 sequences, over 7% of them singletons. Sequenced sample: PBMCs or a T cell subset sorted from them (not recorded which). The receptors shown here come from a man aged 18 to 29 who had mild COVID-19 (a few samples of this study predate the infection). Cell type and time point are not known.

V gene TRBV20-1 combines with J gene TRBJ1-3; D is perhaps TRBD1 (5 bases). Trimming shortened V by 0 bases and J by 2 bases, and 11 bases separated the two germline ends. CDR1 is DFQATT and CDR2 is SNEGSKA in the germline V gene (reference sequence). CDR3 length equals 15 residues. The CDR3 bases are TGCAGTGCTAGAGATTTTAGGGGAACTGGAAACACCATATATTTT. This translates into CSARDFRGTGNTIYF.

V is TRBV7-2 and J is TRBJ2-5; 11 bases match TRBD2. Trimming cost V 5 bases and J 5 bases; bases outside gene matches: 10. Per the germline V gene, CDR1 is SGHTA and CDR2 is FQGNSA. The CDR3 extends over 16 amino acids. For the CDR3, the DNA is TGTGCCAGCAGCGACTTAGCGGGGGGGCTCAGGGAGACCCAGTACTTC. This gives the protein CASSDLAGGLRETQYF.

As concerns this clonotype: It may be a read error: a sequence one base away is much more abundant. DNA of the CDR3: TGTGCCAGCAGCTTACAGGACGGCTACGAGCAGTACTTC. Translating it yields CASSLQDGYEQYF. The chain employs TRBV7-9 and TRBJ2-7; D is undetermined. The germline V and J ends were trimmed by 2 bases and 3 bases, with 8 bases remaining between them. This CDR3 contains 13 residues. Germline V gene sequence: CDR1 SEHNR, CDR2 FQNEAQ (reference sequence).

This clonotype was observed at least ten times. The CDR3 spells CASSWDNTDTQYF. Here the CDR3 DNA reads TGTGCCAGCAGTTGGGACAACACAGATACGCAGTATTTT. This sequence joins TRBV6-5 and TRBJ2-3, with D possibly being TRBD1 (6 bases). V was pared by 4 bases and J by 2 bases, with 7 bases between. The CDR3 consists of 13 residues. Germline V CDR1 and CDR2: MNHEY, SVGAGI.